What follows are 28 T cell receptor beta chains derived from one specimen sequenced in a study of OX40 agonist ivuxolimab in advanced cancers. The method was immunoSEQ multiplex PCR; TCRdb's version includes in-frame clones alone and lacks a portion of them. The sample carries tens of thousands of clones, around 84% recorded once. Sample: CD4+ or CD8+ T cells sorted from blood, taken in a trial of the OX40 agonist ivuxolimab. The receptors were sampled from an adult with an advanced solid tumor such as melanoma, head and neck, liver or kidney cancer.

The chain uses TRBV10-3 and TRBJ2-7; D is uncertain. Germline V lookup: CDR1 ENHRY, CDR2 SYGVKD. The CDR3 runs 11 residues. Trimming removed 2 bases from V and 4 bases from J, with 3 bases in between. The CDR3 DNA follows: TGTGCCATCAGTGAGGGGTACGAGCAGTACTTC. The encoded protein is CAISEGYEQYF.

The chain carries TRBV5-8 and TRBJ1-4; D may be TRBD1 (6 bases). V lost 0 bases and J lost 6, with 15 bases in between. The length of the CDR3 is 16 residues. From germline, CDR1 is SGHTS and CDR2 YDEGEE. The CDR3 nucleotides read TGTGCCAGCAGCTTGGGGCAGGGGCCCTTGGATGAAAAACTGTTTTTT. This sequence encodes CASSLGQGPLDEKLFF.

DNA for the CDR3: TGTGCCAGCAGTTTAGGGGGGCACTCCTACGAGCAGTACTTC. The encoded protein is CASSLGGHSYEQYF. V is TRBV28 and J is TRBJ2-7, with D possibly being TRBD1 or TRBD2 (6 bases each). This CDR3 region has 14 residues. Trimming took 2 bases from V and 0 from J, leaving 8 bases between them. CDR1 and CDR2 (germline): MDHEN, SYDVKM.

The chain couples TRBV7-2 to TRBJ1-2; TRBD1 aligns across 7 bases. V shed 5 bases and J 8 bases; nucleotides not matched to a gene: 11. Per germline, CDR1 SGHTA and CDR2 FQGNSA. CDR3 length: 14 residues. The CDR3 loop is CASSVGTEGGGYTF. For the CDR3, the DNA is TGTGCCAGCAGCGTCGGGACAGAGGGGGGCGGCTACACCTTC.

The CDR3 sequence: CASSLVPGQETQYF. CDR3 bases: TGCGCCAGCAGCTTGGTACCAGGCCAAGAGACCCAGTACTTC. This chain joins TRBV5-1 and TRBJ2-5, with D unresolved. CDR1 is SGHRS and CDR2 is YFSETQ in the germline V gene. V was trimmed by 0 bases and J by 1 base, leaving 7 bases between them. This CDR3 is built from 14 residues.

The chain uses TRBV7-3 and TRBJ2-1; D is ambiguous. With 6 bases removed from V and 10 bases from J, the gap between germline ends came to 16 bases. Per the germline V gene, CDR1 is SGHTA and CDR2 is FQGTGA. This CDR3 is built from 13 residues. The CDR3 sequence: CASSPKNTPEQFF. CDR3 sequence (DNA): TGTGCCAGCAGTCCAAAAAACACCCCGGAGCAGTTCTTC.

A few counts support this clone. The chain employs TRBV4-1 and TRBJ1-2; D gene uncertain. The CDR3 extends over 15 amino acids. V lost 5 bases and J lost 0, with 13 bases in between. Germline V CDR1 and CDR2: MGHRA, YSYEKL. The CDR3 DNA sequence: TGCGCCAGCAGCTACGACGAGGCGGCTAACTATGGCTACACCTTC. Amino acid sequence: CASSYDEAANYGYTF.

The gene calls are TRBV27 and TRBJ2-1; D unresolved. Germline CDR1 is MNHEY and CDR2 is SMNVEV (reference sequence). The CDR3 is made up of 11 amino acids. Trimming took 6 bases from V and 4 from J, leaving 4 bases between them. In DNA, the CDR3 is TGTGCCAGCAGAAGTTACAATGAGCAGTTCTTC. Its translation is CASRSYNEQFF.

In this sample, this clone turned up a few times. This CDR3 is CASSGGAGVDTDTQYF. CDR3 nucleotide sequence: TGTGCCAGCAGCGGGGGGGCAGGGGTGGACACAGATACGCAGTATTTT. The J gene is TRBJ2-3, the V gene TRBV11-3, with D perhaps matching TRBD2 (7 bases). Germline CDR1 SGHNT, CDR2 YENEEA. V lost 5 bases and J 2 bases, leaving 17 bases between the germline ends. CDR3 size: 16 residues.

The CDR3 is CASSLERGNTQYF. The CDR3 DNA follows: TGTGCCAGCAGCTTGGAGAGGGGGAATACGCAGTATTTT. The chain joins TRBV5-4 to TRBJ2-3, with a tentative D call TRBD1 (6 bases). CDR1 SGHNT and CDR2 YYREEE come from the germline V gene (reference sequence). With 0 bases removed from V and 7 bases from J, the gap between germline ends came to 9 bases. The CDR3 totals 13 residues.

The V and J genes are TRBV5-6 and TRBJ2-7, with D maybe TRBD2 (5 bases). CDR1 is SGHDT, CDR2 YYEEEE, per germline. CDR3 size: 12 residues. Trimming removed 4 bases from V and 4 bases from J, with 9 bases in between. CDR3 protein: CASSRTQYEQYF. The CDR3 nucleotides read TGTGCCAGCAGCAGGACTCAATACGAGCAGTACTTC.

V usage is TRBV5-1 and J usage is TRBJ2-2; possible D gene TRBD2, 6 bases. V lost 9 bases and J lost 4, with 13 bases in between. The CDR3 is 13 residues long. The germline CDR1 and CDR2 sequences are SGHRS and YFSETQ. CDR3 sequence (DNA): TGCGCCATTACTCGGGGGTCCACCGGGGAGCTGTTTTTT. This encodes CAITRGSTGELFF.

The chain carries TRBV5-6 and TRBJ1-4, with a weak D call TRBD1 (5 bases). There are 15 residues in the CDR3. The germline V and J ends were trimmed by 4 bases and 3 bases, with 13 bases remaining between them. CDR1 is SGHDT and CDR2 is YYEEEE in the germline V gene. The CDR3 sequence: CASSIRDSPNEKLFF. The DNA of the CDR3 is TGTGCCAGCAGCATCCGCGACAGCCCTAATGAAAAACTGTTTTTT. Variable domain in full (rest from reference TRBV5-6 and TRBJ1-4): DAGVTQSPTHLIKTRGQQVTLRCSPKSGHDTVSWYQQALGQGPQFIFQYYEEEERQRGNFPDRFSGHQFPNYSSELNVNALLLGDSALYLCASSIRDSPNEKLFFGSGTQLSVL.

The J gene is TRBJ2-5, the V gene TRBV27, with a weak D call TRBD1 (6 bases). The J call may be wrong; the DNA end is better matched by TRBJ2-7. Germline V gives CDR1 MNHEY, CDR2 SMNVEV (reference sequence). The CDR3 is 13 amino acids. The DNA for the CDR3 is TGTGCCAGCAGTTATAGGGACAACTACGAGCAGTACTTC. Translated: CASSYRDNYEQYF.

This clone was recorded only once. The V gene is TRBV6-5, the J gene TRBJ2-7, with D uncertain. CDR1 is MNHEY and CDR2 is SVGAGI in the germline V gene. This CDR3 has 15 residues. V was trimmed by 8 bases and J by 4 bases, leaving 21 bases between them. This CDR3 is CASSGGKAPQYEQYF. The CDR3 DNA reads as TGTGCCAGCTCCGGCGGTAAGGCCCCGCAATACGAGCAGTACTTC.

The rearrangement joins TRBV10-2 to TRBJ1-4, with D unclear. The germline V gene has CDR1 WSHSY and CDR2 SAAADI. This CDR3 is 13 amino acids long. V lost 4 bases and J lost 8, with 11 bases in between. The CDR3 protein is CASSVQMGEKLFF. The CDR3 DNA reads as TGCGCCAGCAGTGTACAAATGGGCGAAAAACTGTTTTTT.

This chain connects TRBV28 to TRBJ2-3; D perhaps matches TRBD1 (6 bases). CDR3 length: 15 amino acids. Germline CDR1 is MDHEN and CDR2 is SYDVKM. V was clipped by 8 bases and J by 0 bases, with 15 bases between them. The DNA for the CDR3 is TGTGCCAGCGTAAGAGGGGGTTTGAGCACAGATACGCAGTATTTT. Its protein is CASVRGGLSTDTQYF.

Here the CDR3 DNA reads TGTGCCTGGAAATGGCTAGCGGGTATAGAGACCCAGTACTTC. Encoded protein: CAWKWLAGIETQYF. The genes are TRBV30 and TRBJ2-5; 8 bases match TRBD2. CDR1 and CDR2 (germline): GTSNPN, SVGIG (reference sequence). The CDR3 length is 14 residues. V trimming: 4 bases; J trimming: 4 bases; junction bases outside the gene matches: 8. The full variable domain, completed using reference TRBV30 and TRBJ2-5, is SQTIHQWPATLVQPVGSPLSLECTVEGTSNPNLYWYRQAAGRGLQLLFYSVGIGQISSEVPQNLSASRPQDRQFILSSKKLLLSDSGFYLCAWKWLAGIETQYFGPGTRLLVL.

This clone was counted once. The CDR3 DNA reads TGTGCCAGCAGTGAACGGCAAGAGACCCAGTACTTC. Translating gives CASSERQETQYF. The genes are TRBV25-1 and TRBJ2-5; D is unclear. CDR1 is MGHDK and CDR2 is SYGVNS in the germline V gene. The CDR3 is made up of 12 amino acids. V was clipped by 2 bases and J by 2 bases, with 3 bases between them.

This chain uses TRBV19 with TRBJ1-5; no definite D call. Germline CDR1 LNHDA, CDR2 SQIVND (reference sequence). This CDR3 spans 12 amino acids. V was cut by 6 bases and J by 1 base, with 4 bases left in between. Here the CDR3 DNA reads TGTGCCAGTAGGAACAGCAATCAGCCCCAGCATTTT. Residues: CASRNSNQPQHF.

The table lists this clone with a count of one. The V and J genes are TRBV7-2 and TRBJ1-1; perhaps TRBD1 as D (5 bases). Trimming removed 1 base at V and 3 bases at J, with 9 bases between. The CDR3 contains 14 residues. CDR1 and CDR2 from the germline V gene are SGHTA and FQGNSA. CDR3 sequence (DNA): TGTGCCAGCAGCTTAGTGGGGGGTTACACTGAAGCTTTCTTT. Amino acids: CASSLVGGYTEAFF.

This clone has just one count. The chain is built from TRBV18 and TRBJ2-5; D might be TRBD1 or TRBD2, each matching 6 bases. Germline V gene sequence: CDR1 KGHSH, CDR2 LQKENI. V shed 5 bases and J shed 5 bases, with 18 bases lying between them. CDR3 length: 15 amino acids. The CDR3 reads CASSSYNREVETQYF. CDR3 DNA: TGTGCCAGCTCATCATATAACAGGGAGGTGGAGACCCAGTACTTC.

CDR3 residues: CASSFRGSTDTQYF. In nucleotides, the CDR3 is TGTGCCAGCAGTTTTCGTGGGAGCACAGATACGCAGTATTTT. The chain uses TRBV27 and TRBJ2-3; no firm D call. The CDR3 is made up of 14 amino acids. Trimming pared 3 bases from V and 0 bases from J, leaving 7 bases between. Germline CDR1 is MNHEY and CDR2 is SMNVEV (reference sequence).

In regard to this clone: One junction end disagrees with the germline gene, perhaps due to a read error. As DNA, the CDR3 is TGTGCTAGCAGCTTAGCGGGACAGAATGAGCAGTTCTTC. Translation gives CASSLAGQNEQFF. This rearrangement joins TRBV7-7 to TRBJ2-1, with D maybe TRBD2 (8 bases). This CDR3 contains 13 residues. Germline assignment: CDR1 SSHAT and CDR2 FNYEAQ (reference sequence).

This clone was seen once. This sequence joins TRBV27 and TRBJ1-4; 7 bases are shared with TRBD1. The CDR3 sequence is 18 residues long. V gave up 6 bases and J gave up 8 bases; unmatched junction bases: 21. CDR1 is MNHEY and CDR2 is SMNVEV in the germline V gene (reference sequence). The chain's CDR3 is CASRRSIFGTAVYEKLFF. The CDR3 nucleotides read TGTGCCAGCAGACGGTCAATCTTTGGGACAGCGGTATACGAAAAACTGTTTTTT.

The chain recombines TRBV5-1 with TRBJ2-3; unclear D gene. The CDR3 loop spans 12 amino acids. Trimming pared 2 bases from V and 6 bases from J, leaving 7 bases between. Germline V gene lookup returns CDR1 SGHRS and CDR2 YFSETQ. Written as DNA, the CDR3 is TGCGCCAGCAGCTTCCCACTGGATACGCAGTATTTT. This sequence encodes CASSFPLDTQYF.

CDR3 nucleotide sequence: TGTGCCAGCAGCCTAGGACAGAATAATGAAAAACTGTTTTTT. It yields the protein CASSLGQNNEKLFF. The chain employs TRBV9 and TRBJ1-4; weak D call: TRBD1 (6 bases). The CDR3 has 14 residues. V gave up 4 bases and J gave up 4 bases, with 11 bases separating them. CDR1 SGDLS and CDR2 YYNGEE come from the germline V gene.

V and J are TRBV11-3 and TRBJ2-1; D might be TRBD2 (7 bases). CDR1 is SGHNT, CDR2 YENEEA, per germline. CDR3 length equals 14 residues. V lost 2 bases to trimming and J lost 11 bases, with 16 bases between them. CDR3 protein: CASSLTAGAQKQFF. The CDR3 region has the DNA TGTGCCAGCAGCTTAACTGCGGGGGCACAGAAGCAGTTCTTC.